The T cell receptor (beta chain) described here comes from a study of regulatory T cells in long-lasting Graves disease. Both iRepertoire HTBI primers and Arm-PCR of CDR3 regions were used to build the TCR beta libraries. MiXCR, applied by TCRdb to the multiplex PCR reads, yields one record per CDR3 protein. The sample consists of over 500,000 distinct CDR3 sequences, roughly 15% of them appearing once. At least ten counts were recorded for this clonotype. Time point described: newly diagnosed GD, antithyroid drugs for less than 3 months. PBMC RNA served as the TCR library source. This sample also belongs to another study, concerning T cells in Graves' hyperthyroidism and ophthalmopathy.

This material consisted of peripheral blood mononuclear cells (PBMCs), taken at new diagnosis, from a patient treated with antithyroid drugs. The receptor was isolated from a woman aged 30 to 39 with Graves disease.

The CDR3: CASNYRDRNTEAFF. The CDR3 nucleotides are TGTGCCAGCAACTACAGGGATCGGAACACTGAAGCTTTCTTT. This chain uses TRBV3-1 with TRBJ1-1; TRBD1 might be the D (6 bases). Germline V gene sequence: CDR1 LGHDT, CDR2 YNNKEL (reference sequence). This CDR3 is built from 14 residues. V lost 7 bases and J 1 base, leaving 13 bases between the germline ends.